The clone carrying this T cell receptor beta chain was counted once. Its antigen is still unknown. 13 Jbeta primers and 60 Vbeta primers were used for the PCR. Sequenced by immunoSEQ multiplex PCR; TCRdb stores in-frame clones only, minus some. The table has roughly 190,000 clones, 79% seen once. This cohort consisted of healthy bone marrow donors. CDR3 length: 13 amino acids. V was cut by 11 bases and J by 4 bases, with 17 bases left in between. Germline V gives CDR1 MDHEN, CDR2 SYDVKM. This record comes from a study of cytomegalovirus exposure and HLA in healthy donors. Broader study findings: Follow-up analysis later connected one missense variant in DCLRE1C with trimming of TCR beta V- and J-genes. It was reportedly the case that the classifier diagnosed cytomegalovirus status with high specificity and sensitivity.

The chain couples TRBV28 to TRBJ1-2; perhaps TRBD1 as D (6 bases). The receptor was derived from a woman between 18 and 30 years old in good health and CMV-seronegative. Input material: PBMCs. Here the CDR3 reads CAALAGGAYGYTF. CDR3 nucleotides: TGTGCCGCGTTAGCGGGGGGCGCCTATGGCTACACCTTC.